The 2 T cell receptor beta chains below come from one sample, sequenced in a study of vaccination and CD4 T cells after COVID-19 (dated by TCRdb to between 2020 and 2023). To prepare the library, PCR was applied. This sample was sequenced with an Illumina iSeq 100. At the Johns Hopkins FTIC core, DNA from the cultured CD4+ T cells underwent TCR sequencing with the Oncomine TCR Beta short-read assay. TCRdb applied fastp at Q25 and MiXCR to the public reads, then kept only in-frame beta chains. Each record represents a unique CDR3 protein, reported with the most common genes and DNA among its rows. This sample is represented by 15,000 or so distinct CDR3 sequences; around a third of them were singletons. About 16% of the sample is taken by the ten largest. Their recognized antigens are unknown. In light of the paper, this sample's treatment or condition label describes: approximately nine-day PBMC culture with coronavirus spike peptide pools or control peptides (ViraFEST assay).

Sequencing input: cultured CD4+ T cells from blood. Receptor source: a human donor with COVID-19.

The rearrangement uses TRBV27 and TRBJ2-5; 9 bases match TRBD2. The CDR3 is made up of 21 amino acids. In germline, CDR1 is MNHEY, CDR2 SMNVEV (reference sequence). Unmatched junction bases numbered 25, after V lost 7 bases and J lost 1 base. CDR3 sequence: CASTKLGDAASGVTGQETQYF. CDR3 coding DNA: TGTGCCAGCACCAAATTAGGGGACGCGGCTAGCGGGGTAACCGGCCAAGAGACCCAGTACTTC.

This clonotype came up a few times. The CDR3 here is CASRSLGLADNEQFF. CDR3 sequence (DNA): TGTGCCAGCAGGTCCCTCGGACTAGCGGACAATGAGCAGTTCTTC. The chain links TRBV7-9 to TRBJ2-1; 10 bases match TRBD2. This CDR3 region has 15 residues. V lost 6 bases to trimming and J lost 5 bases; unmatched junction nucleotides: 7. From germline, CDR1 is SEHNR and CDR2 FQNEAQ (reference sequence).